This T cell receptor beta chain was captured by sequencing in a study of T-cell reconstitution after alpha-beta-depleted transplantation in children. This clonotype has more than one count but fewer than ten. Its antigen is as yet unknown. The CDR3 has 12 amino acids. CDR1 and CDR2 (germline): SEHNR, FQNEAQ (reference sequence). The ends were cut back, 8 bases at V and 3 bases at J, with 10 bases in the middle. For TCRbeta, the library was prepared with unique molecular identifiers. TCRdb passed the PCR reads through MiXCR, listing each CDR3 protein once. The sample lists about 300,000 distinct CDR3 sequences, 6% to 10% occurring once. Study-wide results and caveats: T cells produced anew were the main source of T-cell counts and diversity one year after transplant. Two months or so post-transplant, alpha-beta T cells reportedly derived from several hundred expanded graft clones. For some patients, TCRbeta diversity was high at day 60 because of recipient T cells and thymic progenitors that survived.

V gene TRBV7-9 combines with J gene TRBJ1-2, with D perhaps TRBD1 (6 bases). The origin of this receptor is a female patient aged 2-9 years who had a stem cell transplant for Fanconi anemia, so the T cells may come from the graft donor. The starting material was peripheral blood, obtained 360 days after TCRalphabeta/CD19-depleted stem cell transplant. The CDR3 region is CASGGGDYGYTF. DNA of the CDR3: TGTGCCAGCGGGGGCGGAGACTATGGCTACACCTTC.